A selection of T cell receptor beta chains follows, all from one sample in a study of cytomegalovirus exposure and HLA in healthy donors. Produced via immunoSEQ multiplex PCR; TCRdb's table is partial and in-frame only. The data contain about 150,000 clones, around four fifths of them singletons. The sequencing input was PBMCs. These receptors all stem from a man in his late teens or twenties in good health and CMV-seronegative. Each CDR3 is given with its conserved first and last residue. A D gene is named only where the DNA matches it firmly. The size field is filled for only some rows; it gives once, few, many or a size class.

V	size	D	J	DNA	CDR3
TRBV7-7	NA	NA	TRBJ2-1	TGTGCTAGCAGCTTATCGCGGGCAGACGGAAATGAGCAGTTCTTC	CASSLSRADGNEQFF
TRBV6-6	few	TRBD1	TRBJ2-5	TGTGCCAGCAGTTACTCGAAGGGGGCCTGGGAGACCCAGTACTTC	CASSYSKGAWETQYF
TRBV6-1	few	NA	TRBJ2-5	TGTGCCAGCAGTGAGGGACATTGGGAGACCCAGTACTTC	CASSEGHWETQYF
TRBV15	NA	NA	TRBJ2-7	TGTGCCACCAGCAGTGATCAGTACGAGCAGTACTTC	CATSSDQYEQYF
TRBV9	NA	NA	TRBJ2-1	TGTGCCAGCAGCGTCGGCCCTAGGAGACCCAATGAGCAGTTCTTC	CASSVGPRRPNEQFF
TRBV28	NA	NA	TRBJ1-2	TGTGCCAGCAGTTCCGGCCCCTGGGCCAGGGTGGATGGCTACACCTTC	CASSSGPWARVDGYTF
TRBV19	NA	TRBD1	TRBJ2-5	TGTGCCAGTAGTACCCGACAGGGAGTGTGGGAGACCCAGTACTTC	CASSTRQGVWETQYF
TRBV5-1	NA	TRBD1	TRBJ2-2	TGCGCCAGCAGCCCCGGGGGACAGGGGGCTAGCACCGGGGAGCTGTTTTTT	CASSPGGQGASTGELFF
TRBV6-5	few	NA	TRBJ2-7	TGTGCCAGCAGTTGGGCCAGTACCTACGAGCAGTACTTC	CASSWASTYEQYF
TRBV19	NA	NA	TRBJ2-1	TGTGCCAGTAGTACCTGGCCTTCCTCCTACAATGAGCAGTTCTTC	CASSTWPSSYNEQFF
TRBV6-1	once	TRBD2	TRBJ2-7	TGTGCCAGCAGTGAGCCAGGGAGGGCATACGAGCAGTACTTC	CASSEPGRAYEQYF
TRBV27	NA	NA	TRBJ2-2	TGTGCCAGCAGCCCCCTAGGGGTCAGGACCGGGGAGCTGTTTTTT	CASSPLGVRTGELFF
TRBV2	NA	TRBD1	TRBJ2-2	TGTGCCAGCAGCGCGACAGGGTACGCCGGGGACACCGGGGAGCTGTTTTTT	CASSATGYAGDTGELFF
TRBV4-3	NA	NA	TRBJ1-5	TGCGCCAGCAGCCAAGCTTGGCGGGGATATAGCAATCAGCCCCAGCATTTT	CASSQAWRGYSNQPQHF
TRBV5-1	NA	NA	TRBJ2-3	TGCGCCAGCAGCTTGGCCGTGGCAGGCACAGATACGCAGTATTTT	CASSLAVAGTDTQYF
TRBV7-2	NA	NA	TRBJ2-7	TGTGCCAGCAGCCCCGGCGGGTACTCCTACGAGCAGTACTTC	CASSPGGYSYEQYF
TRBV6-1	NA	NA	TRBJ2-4	TGTGCCAGCAGTTCCCGGGCCAAAAACATTCAGTACTTC	CASSSRAKNIQYF
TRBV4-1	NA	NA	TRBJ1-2	TGCGCCAGCAGCCAAGTGGGCAACCCTAACTATGGCTACACCTTC	CASSQVGNPNYGYTF
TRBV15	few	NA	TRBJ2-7	TGTGCCACCAGCAGAGAATCGGGGGTCCACGAGCAGTACTTC	CATSRESGVHEQYF
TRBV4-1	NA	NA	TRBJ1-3	TGCGCCAGCAGCCAAGAGGTCAGCTCTGGAAACACCATATATTTT	CASSQEVSSGNTIYF
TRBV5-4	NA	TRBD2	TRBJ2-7	TGTGCCAGCAGAACGGGGGGGGGCTTGTCCTACGAGCAGTACTTC	CASRTGGGLSYEQYF
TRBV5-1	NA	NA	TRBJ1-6	TGCGCCAGCAGCTTGGTGGGACTCCGGAGCTCCTATAATTCACCCCTCCACTTT	CASSLVGLRSSYNSPLHF
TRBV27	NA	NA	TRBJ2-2	TGTGCCAGCAGTTTACACAGGACGAACACCGGGGAGCTGTTTTTT	CASSLHRTNTGELFF
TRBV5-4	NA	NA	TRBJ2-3	TGTGCCAGCAGCTTGAGGGGGGGACCAGATACGCAGTATTTT	CASSLRGGPDTQYF
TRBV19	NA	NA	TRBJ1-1	TGTGCCAGTAGCACAGGGTTGACGGCTTTCTTT	CASSTGLTAFF
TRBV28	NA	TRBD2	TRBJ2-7	TGTGCCAGCAGTCCGACTAGCACCCGAGCCAAAGAGCAGTACTTC	CASSPTSTRAKEQYF
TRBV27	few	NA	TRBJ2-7	TGTGCCAGCAGTTTATCCGGGAGCTCCTACGAGCAGTACTTC	CASSLSGSSYEQYF
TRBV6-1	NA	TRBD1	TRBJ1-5	TGTGCCAGCAGTGGGGGACAGGCAATACAGCCCCAGCATTTT	CASSGGQAIQPQHF
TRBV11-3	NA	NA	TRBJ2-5	TGTGCCAGCACTTTTGGGGGCGCTAACCAAGAGACCCAGTACTTC	CASTFGGANQETQYF
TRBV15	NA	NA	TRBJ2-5	TGTGCCACCAGCAGAGACGCGGTTCGGCAAGAGACCCAGTACTTC	CATSRDAVRQETQYF
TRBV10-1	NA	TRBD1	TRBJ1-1	TGCGCCAGCAGTGAACAGGGGGCCGGCACTGAAGCTTTCTTT	CASSEQGAGTEAFF